This record covers a single T cell receptor (beta chain). Its antigen is undetermined. This entry belongs to a study of post-analysis software for immune sequencing data. General study points: Controls had lower frequencies than patients of about 5 TRBV segments, which included TRBV5-6, TRBV5-1 and TRBV20-1.

Presence of unique molecular identifiers characterized the TCR beta cDNA libraries. TCRdb re-called the PCR reads through MiXCR, storing one row per CDR3 protein. Counted here are approximately 460,000 distinct CDR3 sequences, 45% occurring once; the ten biggest clones make up about 12%. The CDR3 runs to 18 residues. V was pared by 0 bases and J by 1 base, with 7 bases of the junction left unmatched. The germline CDR1 and CDR2 sequences are SGHRS and YFSETQ. The chain combines TRBV5-1 with TRBJ2-6; 7 bases are a match to TRBD1. Sample: blood. The clonotype comes from a girl aged 10-17 years with multiple sclerosis. CDR3 nucleotide sequence: TGCGCCAGCAGCTTGGACGGGACAGTCTTATCTGGGGCCAACGTCCTGACTTTC. Translation: CASSLDGTVLSGANVLTF.